This T cell receptor (beta chain) was obtained from a study of T cell repertoires in cytomegalovirus infection. The wider study: HLA-C-restricted CMV epitopes, recently identified, and well-studied HLA-B-restricted ones were used by the study. Indicated by public TCR beta signatures were CMV infection and matching HLA type. Study findings and constraints: Using cumulative public TCR beta family frequency, the authors identified those who carried CMV together with the relevant HLA. Predominance within the ex vivo response was attributable to HLA-C-restricted CMV-specific TCR beta clonotypes.

CDR1 and CDR2 (germline): SGHVS, FNYEAQ. Trimming removed 3 bases at V and 10 bases at J, with 10 bases between. There are 12 residues in the CDR3. This clonotype was counted many times. What it binds is unknown. One entry per CDR3 protein results from TCRdb running MiXCR on the reads. The table records 750,000 to 950,000 distinct CDR3 sequences, 25% to 35% of them present only once. Source: cultured CD8+ T cells from PBMCs, taken from culture after CMV antigen stimulation. The V and J genes are TRBV7-6 and TRBJ2-1, with D tentatively TRBD1 (5 bases). This receptor was taken from a human donor in good health (CMV status not recorded). Some clones in this sample may be carry-over from other donors' samples. The CDR3 loop is CASSLGPYEQFF. CDR3 sequence (DNA): TGTGCCAGCAGCTTGGGGCCCTACGAGCAGTTCTTC.